Listed here are 27 T cell receptor beta chains from one sample, sequenced in a study of cytomegalovirus exposure and HLA in healthy donors. It was with 60 Vbeta and 13 Jbeta primers that the PCR ran. Libraries were prepared by immunoSEQ multiplex PCR; TCRdb keeps only in-frame clonotypes and omits some of them. The repertoire holds under 150,000 clones, roughly 80% seen once, with 5.4% in the top ten. Sequenced material: PBMCs. The receptors here all came from a woman aged 25-40 years in good health and CMV-seropositive.

J is TRBJ1-1 and V is TRBV30, with 8 bases aligning to TRBD1. V was pared by 3 bases and J by 7 bases, with 1 base of the junction left unmatched. Per germline, CDR1 GTSNPN and CDR2 SVGIG (reference sequence). The CDR3 has 11 amino acids. DNA for the CDR3: TGTGCCTGGAGCGGGACAGGTGAAGCTTTCTTT. Amino acids: CAWSGTGEAFF.

The chain carries TRBV5-1 and TRBJ1-1; D is unclear. The CDR3 sequence is 13 residues long. Germline assignment: CDR1 SGHRS and CDR2 YFSETQ. Between the trimmed V and J ends, which lost 1 base and 1 base, there was a span of 5 bases. The CDR3 loop is CASSLKANTEAFF. CDR3 DNA sequence: TGCGCCAGCAGCTTGAAAGCGAACACTGAAGCTTTCTTT.

The CDR3 coding sequence is TGTGCCAGCAGTTACTCGAGTCTCGTTCTGAACACTGAAGCTTTCTTT. Its protein product is CASSYSSLVLNTEAFF. The chain employs TRBV6-5 and TRBJ1-1; no clear D gene. Trimming stripped 0 bases from V and 0 bases from J, with 11 bases between. The germline V gene encodes CDR1 MNHEY and CDR2 SVGAGI. CDR3 length equals 16 residues.

This chain links TRBV25-1 with TRBJ2-5; the D is unclear. The J call may not be correct, given that the DNA end is closer to TRBJ2-7. CDR3 length: 14 amino acids. The germline gives CDR1 MGHDK, CDR2 SYGVNS. The CDR3 sequence is CASSESPGSYEQYF. The CDR3 DNA reads TGTGCCAGCAGTGAATCTCCAGGTTCCTACGAGCAGTACTTC.

This sequence joins TRBV5-1 and TRBJ2-2, with TRBD1 matching over 9 bases. Germline V lookup: CDR1 SGHRS, CDR2 YFSETQ. V was clipped by 4 bases and J by 3 bases; unmatched bases: 7. The CDR3 runs 16 residues. This CDR3 is CASSPRDRVDTGELFF. In DNA, the CDR3 is TGCGCCAGCAGCCCCCGGGACAGGGTGGACACCGGGGAGCTGTTTTTT.

This chain links TRBV2 with TRBJ1-5; the D is unclear. Trimming pared 7 bases from V and 2 bases from J, leaving 6 bases between. The CDR3 covers 12 residues. Germline CDR1 and CDR2: SNHLY and FYNNEI. The CDR3 nucleotides are TGTGCCAGCACTGGAGGCAATCAGCCCCAGCATTTT. Protein sequence: CASTGGNQPQHF.

The rearrangement links TRBV7-6 to TRBJ2-5; D unclear. The CDR3 length is 12 residues. The V end lost 1 base, the J end lost 8 bases, and 8 bases lay between the germline ends. The germline V gene has CDR1 SGHVS and CDR2 FNYEAQ. This chain's CDR3 is CASSLDLSTQYF. DNA of the CDR3: TGTGCCAGCAGCTTAGATCTCTCTACCCAGTACTTC.

This clone was seen a handful of times. The J gene is TRBJ1-1, the V gene TRBV6-5; the D is unclear. From germline, CDR1 is MNHEY and CDR2 SVGAGI. Trimming cost V 2 bases and J 7 bases, with 11 bases left between them. This CDR3 is 13 amino acids long. The DNA of the CDR3 is TGTGCCAGCAGTTACCGCGGGGAAATTGAAGCTTTCTTT. Residues: CASSYRGEIEAFF.

The chain recombines TRBV2 with TRBJ1-3; 8 bases are a match to TRBD1. The CDR3 length is 15 residues. Germline loops: CDR1 SNHLY, CDR2 FYNNEI. CDR3: CAKDRAITSGNTIYF. In DNA form, the CDR3 reads TGTGCGAAGGACAGGGCAATTACTTCTGGAAACACCATATATTTT.

This chain connects TRBV13 to TRBJ1-2; TRBD1 agrees at 9 bases. The junction had 4 bases not matched to a gene; V was cut back by 5 bases and J by 3 bases. The germline gives CDR1 PRHDT, CDR2 FYEKMQ (reference sequence). This CDR3 has 14 amino acids. The chain's CDR3 is CASSNWTGDYGYTF. The CDR3 region has the DNA TGTGCCAGCAGCAACTGGACAGGGGACTATGGCTACACCTTC.

This clone was seen only a few times. This sequence joins TRBV5-1 and TRBJ1-5, with TRBD1 identical over 8 bases. Looked up from germline, CDR1 is SGHRS and CDR2 is YFSETQ. CDR3 size: 16 residues. J gave up 4 bases and V 0 bases, and 6 bases lay outside the gene matches. The CDR3, as DNA: TGCGCCAGCAGCTTGGCAGGGGGCAATTGGAATCAGCCCCAGCATTTT. Residues: CASSLAGGNWNQPQHF. Variable domain in full (rest from reference TRBV5-1 and TRBJ1-5): KAGVTQTPRYLIKTRGQQVTLSCSPISGHRSVSWYQQTPGQGLQFLFEYFSETQRNKGNFPGRFSGRQFSNSRSEMNVSTLELGDSALYLCASSLAGGNWNQPQHFGDGTRLSIL.

The chain couples TRBV5-1 to TRBJ1-1; no clear D gene. Germline CDR1 SGHRS, CDR2 YFSETQ. V lost 0 bases and J 11 bases, leaving 14 bases between the germline ends. This CDR3 has 13 residues. This CDR3 reads CASSLGEARLAFF. The CDR3 DNA sequence: TGCGCCAGCAGCTTGGGAGAGGCGAGGCTGGCTTTCTTT.

This chain connects TRBV28 to TRBJ1-4; 12 bases are a match to TRBD1. Germline values: CDR1 MDHEN, CDR2 SYDVKM. J was trimmed by 8 bases and V by 3 bases; bases with no gene match: 7. The CDR3 length is 16 residues. The chain's CDR3 is CASSFWDRGRLEKLFF. The CDR3 region has the DNA TGTGCCAGCAGTTTTTGGGACAGGGGGCGCCTAGAAAAACTGTTTTTT.

This rearrangement joins TRBV5-6 to TRBJ2-2; 8 nucleotides match TRBD1. Germline CDR1 is SGHDT and CDR2 is YYEEEE. There are 16 residues in the CDR3. V shed 4 bases and J 1 base; nucleotides not matched to a gene: 6. CDR3 bases: TGTGCCAGCAGCAACCCCGGGACAGGGAACACCGGGGAGCTGTTTTTT. This codes for CASSNPGTGNTGELFF.

The rearrangement joins TRBV6-4 to TRBJ1-2, with a tentative D call TRBD1 (6 bases). CDR1 is MRHNA and CDR2 is SNTAGT in the germline V gene. V lost 5 bases, J lost 3 bases, and 16 bases lay in between. The CDR3 covers 15 residues. The CDR3 DNA reads as TGTGCCAGCAGTCCGCAGGGGAGCGGTTACTATGGCTACACCTTC. Residues: CASSPQGSGYYGYTF.

The genes are TRBV25-1 and TRBJ2-7; D possibly corresponds to TRBD1 (5 bases). V lost 7 bases and J 2 bases, leaving 12 bases between the germline ends. Germline V lookup: CDR1 MGHDK, CDR2 SYGVNS. This CDR3 region has 13 residues. The CDR3: CASIGAQTYEQYF. CDR3 coding DNA: TGTGCCAGCATTGGGGCCCAAACCTACGAGCAGTACTTC.

The CDR3 region has the DNA TGTGCCAGCAGCCAAGAGGCATTATGGAGCAATCAGCCCCAGCATTTT. As protein: CASSQEALWSNQPQHF. The chain recombines TRBV4-2 with TRBJ1-5; D remains unclear. Per germline, CDR1 LGHNA and CDR2 YNFKEQ. Trimming removed 0 bases at V and 1 base at J, with 10 bases between. The CDR3 length is 16 residues.

J is TRBJ1-1 and V is TRBV2; D ambiguous. Germline CDR1 reads SNHLY; CDR2 reads FYNNEI. V shed 0 bases and J shed 10 bases, with 6 bases lying between them. CDR3 size: 11 residues. CDR3 nucleotide sequence: TGTGCCAGCAGTGAAGCGGGAGTAGCTTTCTTT. This encodes CASSEAGVAFF. The full variable domain, rest sourced from reference TRBV2 and TRBJ1-1, is EPEVTQTPSHQVTQMGQEVILRCVPISNHLYFYWYRQILGQKVEFLVSFYNNEISEKSEIFDDQFSVERPDGSNFTLKIRSTKLEDSAMYFCASSEAGVAFFGQGTRLTVV.

V usage is TRBV18 and J usage is TRBJ2-1, with 9 positions matching TRBD2. Germline V gene sequence: CDR1 KGHSH, CDR2 LQKENI. The CDR3 extends over 17 amino acids. J gave up 7 bases and V 3 bases, and 13 bases lay outside the gene matches. CDR3 DNA: TGTGCCAGCTCACCGGGGCTAGGACTAGCGAGTAAAAATGAGCAGTTCTTC. Protein product: CASSPGLGLASKNEQFF.

The V call is TRBV2, the J call TRBJ2-1; D gene ambiguous. Trimming stripped 7 bases from V and 5 bases from J, with 9 bases between. This CDR3 is 12 amino acids long. CDR1 is SNHLY and CDR2 is FYNNEI in the germline V gene. As DNA, the CDR3 is TGTGCCAGCATTTACTATGACAATGAGCAGTTCTTC. Translating gives CASIYYDNEQFF.

J is TRBJ2-2 and V is TRBV4-1; 7 bases are a match to TRBD2. CDR1 is MGHRA, CDR2 YSYEKL, per germline. With V trimmed by 4 bases and J by 0 bases, 5 bases remained unmatched. The CDR3 length is 16 residues. CDR3 DNA: TGCGCCAGCAGCCTGTTAACTAGCGCGAACACCGGGGAGCTGTTTTTT. It encodes CASSLLTSANTGELFF.

This CDR3 is CASSSLMGLNTEAFF. CDR3 sequence (DNA): TGTGCCAGCAGCTCCCTTATGGGGCTGAACACTGAAGCTTTCTTT. The V call is TRBV7-9, the J call TRBJ1-1; tentative D call: TRBD1 (5 bases). Germline CDR1 is SEHNR and CDR2 is FQNEAQ (reference sequence). The CDR3 is 15 amino acids. V lost 4 bases, J lost 0 bases, and 12 bases lay in between.

The rearrangement links TRBV7-6 to TRBJ2-3; 12 nucleotides agree with TRBD2. Germline trimming cut 5 bases from V and 6 bases from J; bases unmatched to any gene: 6. This CDR3 region has 15 residues. Germline values: CDR1 SGHVS, CDR2 FNYEAQ. The CDR3 loop reads CASSQLAGGSDTQYF. CDR3 sequence (DNA): TGTGCCAGCAGCCAACTAGCGGGAGGTTCTGATACGCAGTATTTT.

The chain couples TRBV5-1 to TRBJ2-1, with 11 bases fitting TRBD2. CDR1 SGHRS and CDR2 YFSETQ come from the germline V gene. This CDR3 spans 16 amino acids. Trimming removed 4 bases from V and 5 bases from J; junction bases left unmatched: 8. The CDR3 sequence: CASSPLAGGTNNEQFF. The DNA for the CDR3 is TGCGCCAGCAGCCCATTAGCGGGGGGGACTAACAATGAGCAGTTCTTC.

The rearrangement uses TRBV9 and TRBJ2-4; D is ambiguous. The CDR3 has 17 amino acids. Germline CDR1 reads SGDLS; CDR2 reads YYNGEE. The V end was cut by 0 bases, the J end by 0 bases, with 13 bases between. The CDR3 DNA reads TGTGCCAGCAGCGTAGTAGTGCCAAAACTAGCCAAAAACATTCAGTACTTC. Translation: CASSVVVPKLAKNIQYF.

The gene calls are TRBV4-1 and TRBJ2-3; possibly TRBD2 for D (5 bases). The V gene's germline CDR1 is MGHRA and CDR2 YSYEKL. Trimming pared 0 bases from V and 5 bases from J, leaving 12 bases between. The CDR3 runs to 15 residues. Here the CDR3 reads CASSQDGSAGDTQYF. The CDR3 DNA reads as TGCGCCAGCAGCCAAGATGGGAGTGCGGGAGATACGCAGTATTTT.

Only a few counts were recorded for this clone. The chain carries TRBV2 and TRBJ2-7; D is possibly TRBD2 (5 bases). There are 13 residues in the CDR3. Germline V gene sequence: CDR1 SNHLY, CDR2 FYNNEI. The CDR3 coding sequence is TGTTTCAGCAAGGAGGACGGGGCCTACGAGCAGTACTTC. Its translation is CFSKEDGAYEQYF. Full variable domain (remainder filled in from reference TRBV2 and TRBJ2-7): EPEVTQTPSHQVTQMGQEVILRCVPISNHLYFYWYRQILGQKVEFLVSFYNNEISEKSEIFDDQFSVERPDGSNFTLKIRSTKLEDSAMYFCFSKEDGAYEQYFGPGTRLTVT.